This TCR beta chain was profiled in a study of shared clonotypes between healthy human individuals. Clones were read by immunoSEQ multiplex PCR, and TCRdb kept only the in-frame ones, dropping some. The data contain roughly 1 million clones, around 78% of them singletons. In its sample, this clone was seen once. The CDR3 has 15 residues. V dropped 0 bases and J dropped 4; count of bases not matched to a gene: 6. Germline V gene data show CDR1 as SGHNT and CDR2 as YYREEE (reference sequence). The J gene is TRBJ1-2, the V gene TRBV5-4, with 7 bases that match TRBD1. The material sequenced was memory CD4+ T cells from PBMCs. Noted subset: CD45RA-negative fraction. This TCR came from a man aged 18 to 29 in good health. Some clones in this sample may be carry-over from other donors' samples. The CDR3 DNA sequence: TGTGCCAGCAGCTTGGACGGGACAGCCTTCTATGGCTACACCTTC. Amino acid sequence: CASSLDGTAFYGYTF. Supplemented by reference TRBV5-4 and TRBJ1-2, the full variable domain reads ETGVTQSPTHLIKTRGQQVTLRCSSQSGHNTVSWYQQALGQGPQFIFQYYREEENGRGNFPPRFSGLQFPNYSSELNVNALELDDSALYLCASSLDGTAFYGYTFGSGTRLTVV.